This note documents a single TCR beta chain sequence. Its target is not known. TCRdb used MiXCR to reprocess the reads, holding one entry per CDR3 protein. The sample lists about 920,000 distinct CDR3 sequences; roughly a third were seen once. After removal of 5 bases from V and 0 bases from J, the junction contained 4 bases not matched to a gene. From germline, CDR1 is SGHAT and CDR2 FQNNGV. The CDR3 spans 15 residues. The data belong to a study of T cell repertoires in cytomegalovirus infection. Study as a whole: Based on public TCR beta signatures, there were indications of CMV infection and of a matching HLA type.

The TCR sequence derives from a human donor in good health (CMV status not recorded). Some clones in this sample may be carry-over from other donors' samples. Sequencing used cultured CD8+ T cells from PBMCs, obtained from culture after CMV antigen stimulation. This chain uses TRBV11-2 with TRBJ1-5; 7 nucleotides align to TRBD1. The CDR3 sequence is CASSRGQASNQPQHF. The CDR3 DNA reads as TGTGCCAGCAGCCGAGGACAGGCTAGCAATCAGCCCCAGCATTTT.